This TCR beta chain was identified in a study of T cell responses to AZD1222 COVID-19 vaccine. Some clones are missing from TCRdb's copy, which holds only in-frame ones; the method was immunoSEQ multiplex PCR. Of more than 150,000 clones listed, around 87% are singletons. Remarks on this clone: The target antigen is unknown.

There are 16 residues in the CDR3. Looked up from germline, CDR1 is SGHRS and CDR2 is YFSETQ. Losses at the gene ends were 4 bases for V and 3 bases for J; bases not matched to a gene: 5. General study points: Within unmutated variant regions lay the reported targets of nearly half of spike-specific TCRs.

The chain is built from TRBV5-1 and TRBJ2-2; TRBD2 matches 11 bases. This clonotype was obtained from an adult in good health. Material: peripheral blood, obtained on day 0 of MenACWY control vaccination. The CDR3 DNA follows: TGCGCCAGCAGCAGCGGACTAGCGGGTCACACCGGGGAGCTGTTTTTT. Its protein product is CASSSGLAGHTGELFF.